These T cell receptor beta chains were read from a single sample in a study of immune evolution from preneoplasia to lung adenocarcinoma. Profiled with immunoSEQ multiplex PCR; TCRdb holds only in-frame clones, not every one. The sample has roughly 28,000 clones; just under 75% are singletons. Sequences were obtained from FFPE invasive lung adenocarcinoma tissue. The source of these receptors is a person in their sixties or seventies with invasive lung adenocarcinoma. Some clones in this sample may be carry-over from other donors' samples. Each CDR3 is given with its conserved first and last residue. A D gene is named only where the DNA matches it firmly. A row's size may be missing; if present it is once, few, many or a size class.

.	TRBV9	.	TRBJ2-5	CASSQTGSGAQYF	TGTGCCAGCAGCCAGACAGGTTCGGGCGCCCAGTACTTC
.	TRBV2	.	TRBJ1-1	CASSVGQNTEAFF	TGTGCCAGCAGTGTGGGACAGAACACTGAAGCTTTCTTT
.	TRBV5-5	.	TRBJ1-5	CASSLNRLGNQPQHF	TGTGCCAGCAGCTTGAACCGCTTGGGCAATCAGCCCCAGCATTTT
.	TRBV27	.	TRBJ2-7	CASGAAYEQYF	TGTGCCAGCGGAGCCGCCTACGAGCAGTACTTC
few	TRBV7-2	.	TRBJ1-2	CASSNYRNYGYTF	TGTGCCAGCAGCAATTACAGGAACTATGGCTACACCTTC
.	TRBV7-8	.	TRBJ1-5	CASSTSLGQPQHF	TGTGCCAGCAGCACTTCTCTGGGTCAGCCCCAGCATTTT
.	TRBV6-1	.	TRBJ1-5	CASSEALFQPQHF	TGTGCCAGCAGTGAAGCGCTTTTTCAGCCCCAGCATTTT
.	TRBV30	.	TRBJ2-7	CAWRRTTDPYEQYF	TGTGCCTGGAGGAGAACAACAGATCCCTACGAGCAGTACTTC
.	TRBV29-1	TRBD1	TRBJ2-1	CSVPKSPGQGARLRDNEQFF	TGCAGCGTTCCCAAATCTCCGGGACAGGGGGCGAGACTCAGAGACAATGAGCAGTTCTTC
.	TRBV6-6	TRBD1	TRBJ2-7	CATGTEYYEQYF	TGTGCCACCGGGACAGAGTATTACGAGCAGTACTTC
once	TRBV11-2	.	TRBJ2-7	CASSLAGSYEQYF	TGTGCCAGCAGCTTAGCCGGCTCCTACGAGCAGTACTTC
.	TRBV30	.	TRBJ1-5	CAWSVGIGQPQHF	TGTGCCTGGAGTGTAGGCATCGGTCAGCCCCAGCATTTT
.	TRBV29-1	.	TRBJ2-7	CSVRDQLSYEQYF	TGCAGCGTCCGGGACCAACTCTCCTACGAGCAGTACTTC
few	TRBV12-5	TRBD2	TRBJ2-7	CASGLGTSGGVAF	TGTGCTAGTGGTTTGGGGACTAGCGGAGGGGTGGCATTC
few	TRBV7-2	.	TRBJ2-1	CASSSGTSTYNEQFF	TGTGCCAGCAGCAGCGGGACAAGTACCTACAATGAGCAGTTCTTC
medium-sized	TRBV6-5	TRBD1	TRBJ2-7	CASRHRDSYEQYF	TGTGCCAGCAGACACCGGGACAGTTACGAGCAGTACTTC
.	TRBV19	TRBD1	TRBJ2-6	CASSPGQTSGANVLTF	TGTGCCAGTAGCCCGGGACAGACGTCTGGGGCCAACGTCCTGACTTTC
large	TRBV7-2	.	TRBJ1-2	CASSFDSPLDGYTF	TGTGCCAGCAGCTTTGACAGTCCCCTCGATGGCTACACCTTC
once	TRBV5-4	TRBD2	TRBJ2-3	CASSARLAGVDTQYF	TGTGCCAGCAGCGCCCGACTAGCGGGGGTAGATACGCAGTATTTT
.	TRBV7-9	.	TRBJ1-4	CASSITVVEKLFF	TGTGCCAGCAGCATCACAGTCGTTGAAAAACTGTTTTTT
.	TRBV6-6	TRBD1	TRBJ1-5	CASRPNGQVNQPQHF	TGTGCCAGCAGGCCTAATGGACAGGTCAATCAGCCCCAGCATTTT
.	TRBV5-1	.	TRBJ2-1	CASSVDFNYNEQFF	TGCGCCAGCAGCGTGGACTTTAACTACAATGAGCAGTTCTTC
few	TRBV2	.	TRBJ1-1	CASSEQANTEAFF	TGTGCCAGCAGTGAGCAGGCCAACACTGAAGCTTTCTTT
.	TRBV5-1	.	TRBJ2-1	CASSLGSDYNEQFF	TGCGCCAGCAGCTTGGGTAGCGACTATAATGAGCAGTTCTTC
.	TRBV6-6	.	TRBJ1-1	CASSYGLMNTEAFF	TGTGCCAGCAGTTACGGTCTCATGAACACTGAAGCTTTCTTT
once	TRBV2	.	TRBJ2-5	CASASGAETQYF	TGTGCCAGCGCGTCGGGGGCAGAGACCCAGTACTTC
.	TRBV7-9	.	TRBJ1-4	CASSFSGTGRNEKLFF	TGTGCCAGCAGCTTTTCAGGTACAGGGCGAAATGAAAAACTGTTTTTT
.	TRBV6-6	.	TRBJ2-2	CAASGSNTGELFF	TGTGCCGCTTCCGGGAGCAACACCGGGGAGCTGTTTTTT
.	TRBV19	.	TRBJ2-2	CASSIGKNTGELFF	TGTGCCAGTAGTATAGGGAAGAACACCGGGGAGCTGTTTTTT
.	TRBV6-1	.	TRBJ2-6	CARRDTGANVLTF	TGTGCCAGAAGGGATACTGGGGCCAACGTCCTGACTTTC
.	TRBV28	.	TRBJ2-7	CASSLGSYEQYF	TGTGCCAGCAGTCTAGGTTCCTACGAGCAGTACTTC
.	TRBV4-2	.	TRBJ2-2	CASSQDGATANTGELFF	TGTGCCAGCAGCCAAGATGGAGCGACGGCGAACACCGGGGAGCTGTTTTTT
.	TRBV10-2	.	TRBJ2-7	CASKPLTGTAYEQYF	TGCGCCAGCAAGCCACTGACAGGGACTGCCTACGAGCAGTACTTC
.	TRBV6-5	TRBD1	TRBJ1-2	CASSRQGGGYTF	TGTGCCAGCAGTCGACAGGGGGGGGGCTACACCTTC
.	TRBV7-9	.	TRBJ1-4	CASSPRGGANEKLFF	TGTGCCAGCAGCCCCCGGGGGGGAGCGAATGAAAAACTGTTTTTT
.	TRBV6-1	TRBD2	TRBJ2-7	CASSPGASGSYEQYF	TGTGCCAGCAGCCCGGGGGCTAGCGGGAGCTACGAGCAGTACTTC
.	TRBV19	.	TRBJ1-2	CASSIARLGAYGYTF	TGTGCCAGTAGTATAGCCCGACTGGGAGCCTATGGCTACACCTTC
.	TRBV28	TRBD1	TRBJ1-5	CASSPPGGMNQPQHF	TGTGCCAGCAGCCCTCCAGGGGGGATGAATCAGCCCCAGCATTTT
.	TRBV28	.	TRBJ1-5	CASSPRGGAGRGQPQHF	TGTGCCAGCAGTCCCCGTGGGGGGGCCGGCCGCGGTCAGCCCCAGCATTTT
.	TRBV11-2	.	TRBJ2-7	CASSLGAPNEQYF	TGTGCCAGCAGCTTAGGGGCTCCCAACGAGCAGTACTTC
once	TRBV7-8	.	TRBJ2-3	CASSRMGGSGADTQYF	TGTGCCAGCAGCCGTATGGGCGGCTCTGGGGCAGATACGCAGTATTTT
.	TRBV9	.	TRBJ2-5	CASSPQGGGYETQYF	TGTGCCAGCAGCCCACAGGGGGGGGGATACGAGACCCAGTACTTC
.	TRBV7-9	.	TRBJ2-5	CASSKGYGWEKTQYF	TGTGCCAGCAGCAAAGGATATGGCTGGGAGAAGACCCAGTACTTC
.	TRBV9	.	TRBJ2-2	CASSVDSSGELFF	TGTGCCAGCAGCGTAGATTCATCCGGGGAGCTGTTTTTT
.	TRBV29-1	TRBD1	TRBJ2-7	CSVEDQGQGSYEQYF	TGCAGCGTTGAAGATCAGGGACAGGGATCCTACGAGCAGTACTTC
.	TRBV4-1	.	TRBJ1-6	CASSQERGGNSPLHF	TGCGCCAGCAGCCAAGAGAGGGGTGGGAATTCACCCCTCCACTTT
.	TRBV7-9	TRBD2	TRBJ2-1	CASSLVLAGDGSGNEQFF	TGTGCCAGCAGCTTAGTACTAGCGGGAGATGGTTCGGGCAATGAGCAGTTCTTC
few	TRBV2	.	TRBJ1-1	CARWSGAEAFF	TGTGCCAGATGGAGCGGGGCTGAAGCTTTCTTT
once	TRBV19	.	TRBJ1-3	CASSTRGGAAGNTIYF	TGTGCCAGTAGTACCCGTGGGGGGGCTGCTGGAAACACCATATATTTT
.	TRBV6-6	.	TRBJ2-3	CASSSLTGATDTQYF	TGTGCCAGCAGTTCCCTGACGGGGGCCACAGATACGCAGTATTTT
.	TRBV11-2	.	TRBJ2-2	CASSLVSAGSNTGELFF	TGTGCCAGCAGCTTAGTATCAGCCGGGAGCAACACCGGGGAGCTGTTTTTT
few	TRBV18	.	TRBJ1-5	CASSPGGGGKASGNQPQHF	TGTGCCAGCTCACCAGGAGGGGGAGGGAAAGCCAGCGGCAATCAGCCCCAGCATTTT
.	TRBV19	.	TRBJ2-5	CASRPRARQETQYF	TGTGCCAGTAGGCCACGCGCCCGCCAAGAGACCCAGTACTTC